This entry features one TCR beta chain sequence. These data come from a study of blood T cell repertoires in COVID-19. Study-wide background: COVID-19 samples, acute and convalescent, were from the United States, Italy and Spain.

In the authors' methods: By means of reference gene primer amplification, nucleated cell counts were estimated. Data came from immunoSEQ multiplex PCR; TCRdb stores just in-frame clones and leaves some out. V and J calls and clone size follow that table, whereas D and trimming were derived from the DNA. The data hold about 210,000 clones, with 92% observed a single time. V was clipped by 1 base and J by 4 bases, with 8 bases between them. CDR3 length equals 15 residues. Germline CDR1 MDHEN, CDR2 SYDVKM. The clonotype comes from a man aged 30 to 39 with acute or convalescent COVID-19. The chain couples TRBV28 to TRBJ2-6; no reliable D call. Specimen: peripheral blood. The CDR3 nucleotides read TGTGCCAGCAGTTTATCAGTTGGCGGGGCCAACGTCCTGACTTTC. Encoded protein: CASSLSVGGANVLTF.